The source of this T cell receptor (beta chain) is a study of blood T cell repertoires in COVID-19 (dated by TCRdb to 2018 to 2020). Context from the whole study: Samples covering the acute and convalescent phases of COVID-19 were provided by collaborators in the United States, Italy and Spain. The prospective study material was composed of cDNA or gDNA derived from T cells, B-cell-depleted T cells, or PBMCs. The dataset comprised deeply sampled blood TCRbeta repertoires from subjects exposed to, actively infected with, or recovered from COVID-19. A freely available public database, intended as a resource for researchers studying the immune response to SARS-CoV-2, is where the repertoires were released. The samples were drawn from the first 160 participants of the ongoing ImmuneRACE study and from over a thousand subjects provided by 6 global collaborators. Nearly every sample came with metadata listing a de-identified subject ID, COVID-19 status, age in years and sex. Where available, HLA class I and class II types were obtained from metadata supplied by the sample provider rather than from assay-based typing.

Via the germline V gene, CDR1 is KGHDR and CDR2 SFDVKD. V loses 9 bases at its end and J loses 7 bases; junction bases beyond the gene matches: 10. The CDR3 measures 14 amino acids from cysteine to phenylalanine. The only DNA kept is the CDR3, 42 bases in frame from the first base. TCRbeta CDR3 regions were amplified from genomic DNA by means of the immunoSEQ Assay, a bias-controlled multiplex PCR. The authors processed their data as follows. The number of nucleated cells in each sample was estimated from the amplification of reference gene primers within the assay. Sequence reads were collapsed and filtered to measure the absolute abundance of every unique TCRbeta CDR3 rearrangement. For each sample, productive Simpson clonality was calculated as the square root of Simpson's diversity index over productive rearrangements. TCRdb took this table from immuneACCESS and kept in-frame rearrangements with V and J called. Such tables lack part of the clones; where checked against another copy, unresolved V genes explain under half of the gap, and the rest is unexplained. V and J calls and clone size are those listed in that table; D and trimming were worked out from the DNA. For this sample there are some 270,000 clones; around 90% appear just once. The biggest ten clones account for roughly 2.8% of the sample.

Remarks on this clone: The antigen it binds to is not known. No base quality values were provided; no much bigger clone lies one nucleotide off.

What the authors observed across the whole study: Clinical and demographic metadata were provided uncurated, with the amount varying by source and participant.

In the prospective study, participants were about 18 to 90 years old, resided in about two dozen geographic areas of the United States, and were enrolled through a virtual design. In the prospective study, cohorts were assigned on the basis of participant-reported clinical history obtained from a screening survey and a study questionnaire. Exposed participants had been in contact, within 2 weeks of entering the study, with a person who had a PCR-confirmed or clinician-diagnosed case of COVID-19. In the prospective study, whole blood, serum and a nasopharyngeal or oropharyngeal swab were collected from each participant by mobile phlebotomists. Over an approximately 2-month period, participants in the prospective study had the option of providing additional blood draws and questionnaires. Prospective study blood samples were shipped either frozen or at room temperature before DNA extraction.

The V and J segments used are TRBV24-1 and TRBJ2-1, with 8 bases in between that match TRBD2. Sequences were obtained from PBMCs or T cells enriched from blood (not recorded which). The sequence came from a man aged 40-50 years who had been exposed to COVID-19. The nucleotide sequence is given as TGTGCCACCGGACCGGGGCGGGAGGAGAATGAGCAGTTCTTC. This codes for CATGPGREENEQFF.